Presented here are 18 T cell receptor beta chains from one specimen sequenced in a study of T-cell reconstitution after alpha-beta-depleted transplantation in children (dated by TCRdb to the mid-2010s). Libraries were built with PCR. The instrument was an Illumina HiSeq 2500. To normalize quantification of the TCRbeta repertoire, the TCR libraries were built with molecular barcoding that relied on unique molecular identifiers. TCRdb ran its own pipeline on the public reads, namely fastp trimming at Q25 and MiXCR clone calling, and kept in-frame beta chains. Each record represents a unique CDR3 protein, reported with the most common genes and DNA among its rows. This sample comprises fewer than 95,000 distinct CDR3 sequences, approximately 12% of them detected only once. The ten largest account for roughly 13% of the sample. The sample in question was PBMCs from the stem cell graft donor, obtained from the stem cell graft. Receptors were obtained from a human donor who donated a stem cell graft to a child with inherited bone marrow failure.

The V call is TRBV7-3, the J call TRBJ2-1; 10 positions match TRBD2. The CDR3 runs to 14 residues. Germline values: CDR1 SGHTA, CDR2 FQGTGA. V trimming: 0 bases; J trimming: 11 bases; junction bases outside the gene matches: 4. The CDR3 reads CASSLTTSGEKQFF. Here the CDR3 DNA reads TGTGCCAGCAGCTTAACAACTAGCGGGGAGAAGCAGTTCTTC.

V is TRBV28 and J is TRBJ2-1, with TRBD1 matching 10 bases. J lost 4 bases, V lost 6 bases, and 9 bases had no gene match. The germline gives CDR1 MDHEN, CDR2 SYDVKM. The CDR3 totals 16 residues. The CDR3 protein is CASSPLGGQGYNEQFF. The CDR3 DNA reads TGTGCCAGCAGCCCCCTTGGGGGACAGGGGTACAATGAGCAGTTCTTC. The full variable domain, rest sourced from reference TRBV28 and TRBJ2-1, is DVKVTQSSRYLVKRTGEKVFLECVQDMDHENMFWYRQDPGLGLRLIYFSYDVKMKEKGDIPEGYSVSREKKERFSLILESASTNQTSMYLCASSPLGGQGYNEQFFGPGTRLTVL.

V usage is TRBV5-1 and J usage is TRBJ2-5, with D maybe TRBD2 (5 bases). V was shortened by 0 bases and J by 5 bases, with 11 bases between the two germline ends. Germline V CDR1 and CDR2: SGHRS, YFSETQ. CDR3 length: 14 residues. CDR3: CASSLVGERETQYF. The CDR3 bases are TGCGCCAGCAGCTTGGTGGGAGAACGGGAGACCCAGTACTTC.

This clonotype appeared a few times. The chain couples TRBV11-2 to TRBJ2-1; the match to TRBD2 covers 7 bases. CDR3 size: 15 residues. V shed 3 bases and J 4 bases; nucleotides not matched to a gene: 6. The germline CDR1 and CDR2 sequences are SGHAT and FQNNGV. CDR3 in DNA: TGTGCCAGCAGCTTCCGGGGGGACCTTTACAATGAGCAGTTCTTC. This translates into CASSFRGDLYNEQFF.

The DNA for the CDR3 is TGCGCCAGCAGCTTGGAGCGGGGGGGAAACTATGGCTACACCTTC. It is translated as CASSLERGGNYGYTF. The gene calls are TRBV5-1 and TRBJ1-2; the D gene is possibly TRBD1 (5 bases). Germline values: CDR1 SGHRS, CDR2 YFSETQ. Trimming stripped 0 bases from V and 2 bases from J, with 11 bases between. This CDR3 region has 15 residues.

The chain is built from TRBV5-1 and TRBJ2-5; 10 bases align to TRBD1. This CDR3 comprises 16 residues. Germline V lookup: CDR1 SGHRS, CDR2 YFSETQ. Losses at the gene ends were 3 bases for V and 5 bases for J; bases not matched to a gene: 10. This CDR3 is CASSWNRQGARETQYF. For the CDR3, the DNA is TGCGCCAGCAGCTGGAATCGACAGGGGGCGCGGGAGACCCAGTACTTC.

This clonotype was seen repeatedly, ten times or more. V is TRBV5-1 and J is TRBJ1-4, with D possibly matching TRBD1 (5 bases). This CDR3 spans 15 amino acids. V gave up 3 bases and J gave up 3 bases, with 12 bases separating them. Germline CDR1 and CDR2: SGHRS and YFSETQ. CDR3 region: CASSYRPGPNEKLFF. The CDR3 DNA sequence: TGCGCCAGCAGCTACCGACCGGGACCTAATGAAAAACTGTTTTTT. The full variable domain, with the rest looked up from reference TRBV5-1 and TRBJ1-4, is KAGVTQTPRYLIKTRGQQVTLSCSPISGHRSVSWYQQTPGQGLQFLFEYFSETQRNKGNFPGRFSGRQFSNSRSEMNVSTLELGDSALYLCASSYRPGPNEKLFFGSGTQLSVL.

This clonotype was found many times. This chain connects TRBV6-5 to TRBJ2-1; 7 bases fit TRBD2. The length of the CDR3 is 16 residues. CDR1 is MNHEY and CDR2 is SVGAGI in the germline V gene. Trimming cost V 0 bases and J 9 bases; bases outside gene matches: 11. The CDR3 sequence is CASSYSGGGLVSEQFF. DNA for the CDR3: TGTGCCAGCAGTTACTCTGGCGGGGGTCTTGTCTCTGAGCAGTTCTTC.

The chain links TRBV9 to TRBJ1-2; D gene unclear. Germline CDR1 is SGDLS and CDR2 is YYNGEE. This CDR3 comprises 14 residues. The V and J ends lost 2 bases and 4 bases respectively, with 12 bases between them. CDR3 residues: CASSVVSGSYGYTF. CDR3 sequence (DNA): TGTGCCAGCAGCGTTGTCTCCGGGAGCTATGGCTACACCTTC. Variable domain in full (rest from reference TRBV9 and TRBJ1-2): DSGVTQTPKHLITATGQRVTLRCSPRSGDLSVYWYQQSLDQGLQFLIQYYNGEERAKGNILERFSAQQFPDLHSELNLSSLELGDSALYFCASSVVSGSYGYTFGSGTRLTVV.

The genes are TRBV5-1 and TRBJ1-4; D not certain. This CDR3 has 16 amino acids. Germline loops: CDR1 SGHRS, CDR2 YFSETQ. The ends were cut back, 0 bases at V and 8 bases at J, with 17 bases in the middle. Here the CDR3 reads CASSLGTSPSLEKLFF. CDR3 in DNA: TGCGCCAGCAGCTTGGGGACCTCCCCAAGTCTCGAAAAACTGTTTTTT.

The rearrangement links TRBV10-2 to TRBJ1-1; D unresolved. Germline CDR1 WSHSY, CDR2 SAAADI. Between the trimmed V and J ends, which lost 2 bases and 1 base, there was a span of 17 bases. The length of the CDR3 is 17 residues. The CDR3 reads CASSESNIGSPNTEAFF. In nucleotides, the CDR3 is TGCGCCAGCAGTGAGAGTAACATCGGCAGCCCGAACACTGAAGCTTTCTTT.

In this sample, this clonotype turned up many times. V and J are TRBV5-1 and TRBJ2-5, with D perhaps matching TRBD1 (5 bases). Trimming removed 4 bases at V and 1 base at J, with 17 bases between. Per germline, CDR1 SGHRS and CDR2 YFSETQ. This CDR3 has 16 residues. The CDR3 spells CASSPREQTAQETQYF. The CDR3 DNA reads as TGCGCCAGCAGCCCCAGGGAACAAACCGCCCAAGAGACCCAGTACTTC.

This clonotype was detected many times. This chain links TRBV25-1 with TRBJ2-2, with D possibly TRBD1 on 6 matching bases. Germline V gives CDR1 MGHDK, CDR2 SYGVNS. CDR3 length: 18 amino acids. V shed 1 base and J shed 0 bases, with 15 bases lying between them. This CDR3 is CASSELGATVTNTGELFF. The CDR3 DNA reads TGTGCCAGCAGTGAATTGGGGGCCACCGTTACGAACACCGGGGAGCTGTTTTTT.

At least ten counts were recorded for this clonotype. The chain joins TRBV20-1 to TRBJ2-1; 8 nucleotides match TRBD2. The CDR3 sequence is 12 residues long. Trimming removed 5 bases from V and 10 bases from J; junction bases left unmatched: 7. Germline lookup yields CDR1 DFQATT and CDR2 SNEGSKA (reference sequence). For the CDR3, the DNA is TGCAGTGCTTCGGCCGGGGGGGGCGAGCAGTTCTTC. Its protein is CSASAGGGEQFF.

This clonotype was seen ten or more times. CDR3 bases: TGCAGTGCTAGAGACCATAGGGTAATCCGTTGGGCTGGGACAGATACGCAGTATTTT. This sequence encodes CSARDHRVIRWAGTDTQYF. V gene TRBV20-1 combines with J gene TRBJ2-3; D is ambiguous. The V and J ends lost 0 bases and 3 bases respectively, with 25 bases between them. Germline CDR1 and CDR2: DFQATT and SNEGSKA (reference sequence). This CDR3 has 19 residues.

This clonotype was observed many times. The V gene is TRBV29-1, the J gene TRBJ2-1, with TRBD2 matching 7 bases. CDR1 is SQVTM, CDR2 ANQGSEA, per germline. The CDR3 extends over 14 amino acids. After removal of 4 bases from V and 8 bases from J, the junction contained 11 bases not matched to a gene. DNA for the CDR3: TGCAGCGTTGTTGCCGGGGGGAAGTCCGATGAGCAGTTCTTC. This sequence encodes CSVVAGGKSDEQFF.

As for this clonotype: A much larger clonotype is one base distant, so this may be a read error. The chain recombines TRBV30 with TRBJ2-7; D uncertain. CDR3 length: 13 amino acids. In germline, CDR1 is GTSNPN, CDR2 SVGIG (reference sequence). V gave up 2 bases and J gave up 6 bases, with 14 bases separating them. DNA for the CDR3: TGTGCCTGGAGTTTTATAGCTCCATTCGAGCAGTACTTC. It yields the protein CAWSFIAPFEQYF.

There are many counts of this clonotype. CDR3 sequence (DNA): TGTGCCAGCAGCTTCGCACAGGGAGCAGATACGCAGTATTTT. Residues: CASSFAQGADTQYF. The chain is built from TRBV5-5 and TRBJ2-3; D perhaps matches TRBD1 (6 bases). V shed 2 bases and J shed 4 bases, with 11 bases lying between them. The CDR3 length is 14 residues. Germline V CDR1 and CDR2: SGHKS, YYEKEE (reference sequence).